Listed here are 26 T cell receptor beta chains from one sample, sequenced in a study of blood T cell repertoires in COVID-19. The data were produced by immunoSEQ multiplex PCR, yet TCRdb's version contains in-frame clones alone and is incomplete. The sample yields approximately 170,000 clones, about nine tenths seen once. The source material was peripheral blood. The receptors shown here come from a man aged 70 or older with acute or convalescent COVID-19.

The chain is built from TRBV2 and TRBJ1-5; D possibly corresponds to TRBD1 (5 bases). The V end was cut by 2 bases, the J end by 3 bases, with 8 bases between. This CDR3 region has 14 residues. The germline gives CDR1 SNHLY, CDR2 FYNNEI. The CDR3 reads CASSELGLNQPQHF. The CDR3 DNA reads TGTGCCAGCAGTGAATTGGGGCTCAATCAGCCCCAGCATTTT.

The chain combines TRBV7-2 with TRBJ1-5; weak D call: TRBD1 (6 bases). Trimming removed 1 base at V and 7 bases at J, with 14 bases between. Germline V gene sequence: CDR1 SGHTA, CDR2 FQGNSA. This CDR3 has 15 amino acids. CDR3 nucleotides: TGTGCCAGCAGCTTAGTTACAGGGCTAGGGCAGCCCCAGCATTTT. It translates to CASSLVTGLGQPQHF.

The rearrangement links TRBV19 to TRBJ1-1, with 7 bases lining up with TRBD1. The CDR3 has 13 residues. Germline V lookup: CDR1 LNHDA, CDR2 SQIVND (reference sequence). V trimming: 6 bases; J trimming: 2 bases; junction bases outside the gene matches: 3. The CDR3 here is CASSGTANTEAFF. The DNA of the CDR3 is TGTGCCAGTAGCGGGACAGCTAACACTGAAGCTTTCTTT.

The V and J genes are TRBV9 and TRBJ2-2, with a possible D match to TRBD2 (6 bases). CDR3 length equals 15 residues. Trimming removed 0 bases from V and 4 bases from J, with 10 bases in between. Germline assignment: CDR1 SGDLS and CDR2 YYNGEE. In DNA, the CDR3 is TGTGCCAGCAGCGTAGGGAGGGTGCCCACCGGGGAGCTGTTTTTT. Amino acids: CASSVGRVPTGELFF.

The chain links TRBV24-1 to TRBJ2-1; 8 nucleotides align to TRBD1. V was pared by 7 bases and J by 9 bases, with 10 bases of the junction left unmatched. CDR1 is KGHDR and CDR2 is SFDVKD in the germline V gene. There are 14 residues in the CDR3. Here the CDR3 DNA reads TGTGCCACCAGAACCGCCTCAGGGGGCAGTGAGCAGTTCTTC. Encoded protein: CATRTASGGSEQFF.

The rearrangement joins TRBV10-3 to TRBJ1-2, with a tentative D call TRBD1 (6 bases). CDR1 is ENHRY and CDR2 is SYGVKD in the germline V gene. The CDR3 contains 15 residues. Trimming pared 3 bases from V and 0 bases from J, leaving 11 bases between. The CDR3 spells CAISDRTGPNYGYTF. CDR3 nucleotide sequence: TGTGCCATCAGTGACCGAACAGGGCCTAACTATGGCTACACCTTC.

The rearrangement links TRBV7-9 to TRBJ2-5; 7 bases match TRBD2. The germline V gene encodes CDR1 SEHNR and CDR2 FQNEAQ (reference sequence). The CDR3 length is 15 residues. Trimming removed 5 bases from V and 4 bases from J; junction bases left unmatched: 10. In DNA form, the CDR3 reads TGTGCCAGCAGCCCAAGGGCGGGAGATGTAGAGACCCAGTACTTC. As protein: CASSPRAGDVETQYF.

The J gene is TRBJ1-1, the V gene TRBV4-1; D not certain. With 2 bases removed from V and 4 bases from J, the gap between germline ends came to 17 bases. Germline CDR1 MGHRA, CDR2 YSYEKL. The CDR3 is made up of 16 amino acids. For the CDR3, the DNA is TGCGCCAGCAGCCAACCAGCGTCAGTCCTATTCACTGAAGCTTTCTTT. This sequence encodes CASSQPASVLFTEAFF.

This rearrangement joins TRBV27 to TRBJ1-1; no reliable D call. Germline CDR1 reads MNHEY; CDR2 reads SMNVEV (reference sequence). Trimming stripped 2 bases from V and 1 base from J, with 11 bases between. This CDR3 is built from 15 residues. DNA of the CDR3: TGTGCCAGCAGTTTAGGCGGCAGCGCGAACACTGAAGCTTTCTTT. It encodes CASSLGGSANTEAFF.

This chain uses TRBV5-8 with TRBJ2-1; no definite D call. From germline, CDR1 is SGHTS and CDR2 YDEGEE. Trimming removed 0 bases from V and 0 bases from J, with 16 bases in between. This CDR3 comprises 18 residues. In nucleotides, the CDR3 is TGTGCCAGCAGCTTGGCGGGTTTGTTTTCCGGCTCCTACAATGAGCAGTTCTTC. It encodes CASSLAGLFSGSYNEQFF. Variable domain in full (rest from reference TRBV5-8 and TRBJ2-1): EAGVTQSPTHLIKTRGQQATLRCSPISGHTSVYWYQQALGLGLQFLLWYDEGEERNRGNFPPRFSGRQFPNYSSELNVNALELEDSALYLCASSLAGLFSGSYNEQFFGPGTRLTVL.

The J gene is TRBJ2-7, the V gene TRBV19; 8 bases map to TRBD1. Germline V gives CDR1 LNHDA, CDR2 SQIVND (reference sequence). The length of the CDR3 is 14 residues. V lost 6 bases and J lost 3; bases outside the gene matches: 7. The CDR3 loop is CASSPRDRRYEQYF. Written as DNA, the CDR3 is TGTGCCAGTAGCCCCCGGGACAGGCGCTACGAGCAGTACTTC.

In its sample, this clone was seen once. V is TRBV7-2 and J is TRBJ2-7; D is ambiguous. V lost 3 bases, J lost 6 bases, and 9 bases lay in between. Germline V CDR1 and CDR2: SGHTA, FQGNSA. The CDR3 totals 12 residues. The CDR3 region has the DNA TGTGCCAGCAGCTTCCAGGCTGGCGAGCAGTACTTC. It yields the protein CASSFQAGEQYF.

V usage is TRBV27 and J usage is TRBJ2-3; TRBD2 agrees at 9 bases. Germline V gene sequence: CDR1 MNHEY, CDR2 SMNVEV (reference sequence). Trimming took 7 bases from V and 5 from J; bases not matched to a gene: 7. The CDR3 loop spans 14 amino acids. CDR3 bases: TGTGCCAGCAATAGTAAAGCGGGAGGAGATACGCAGTATTTT. This codes for CASNSKAGGDTQYF.

This sequence joins TRBV5-1 and TRBJ2-6, with 7 bases fitting TRBD1. The ends lost 4 bases at V and 0 bases at J; junction bases unmatched: 10. This CDR3 comprises 18 residues. The germline V gene has CDR1 SGHRS and CDR2 YFSETQ. CDR3 region: CASSPVTGSLSGANVLTF. The CDR3 DNA reads as TGCGCCAGCAGCCCCGTGACAGGGAGCCTCTCTGGGGCCAACGTCCTGACTTTC.

This sequence joins TRBV7-9 and TRBJ1-5; D might be TRBD1 (6 bases). Germline V gene sequence: CDR1 SEHNR, CDR2 FQNEAQ (reference sequence). The CDR3 sequence is 15 residues long. Trimming left V 4 bases short and J 4 bases short, with 14 bases between. The CDR3: CASSYSGGPNQPQHF. In DNA form, the CDR3 reads TGTGCCAGCAGCTACTCGGGGGGCCCGAATCAGCCCCAGCATTTT.

This chain joins TRBV6-6 and TRBJ2-2; 7 nucleotides match TRBD1. V was clipped by 6 bases and J by 0 bases; unmatched bases: 4. Germline values: CDR1 MNHNY, CDR2 SVGAGI (reference sequence). There are 15 residues in the CDR3. This chain's CDR3 is CASSPDRANTGELFF. In DNA form, the CDR3 reads TGTGCCAGCAGCCCAGACAGGGCGAACACCGGGGAGCTGTTTTTT.

The genes are TRBV29-1 and TRBJ1-1, with TRBD1 matching over 8 bases. The V gene's germline CDR1 is SQVTM and CDR2 ANQGSEA. This CDR3 is 14 amino acids long. V was clipped by 6 bases and J by 7 bases; unmatched bases: 13. CDR3 loop: CSVAYSGGAGEAFF. The CDR3 DNA reads as TGCAGCGTCGCCTATTCAGGGGGCGCCGGTGAAGCTTTCTTT. Combining the CDR3 with reference TRBV29-1 and TRBJ1-1 gives the whole variable domain SAVISQKPSRDICQRGTSLTIQCQVDSQVTMMFWYRQQPGQSLTLIATANQGSEATYESGFVIDKFPISRPNLTFSTLTVSNMSPEDSSIYLCSVAYSGGAGEAFFGQGTRLTVV.

The chain combines TRBV10-2 with TRBJ2-2, with 13 bases that match TRBD2. J was trimmed by 2 bases and V by 6 bases; bases with no gene match: 9. Germline V CDR1 and CDR2: WSHSY, SAAADI. The CDR3 is made up of 18 amino acids. CDR3 loop: CASSPGLAGAPNTGELFF. As DNA, the CDR3 is TGCGCCAGCAGCCCCGGACTAGCGGGGGCCCCCAACACCGGGGAGCTGTTTTTT.

In this sample, this clone turned up many times. CDR3 DNA: TGTGCCAGTAGTGCGGGGAATAGCAATCAGCCCCAGCATTTT. It specifies CASSAGNSNQPQHF. The chain couples TRBV19 to TRBJ1-5; no definite D call. V was shortened by 5 bases and J by 0 bases, with 8 bases between the two germline ends. This CDR3 has 14 residues. Germline V gives CDR1 LNHDA, CDR2 SQIVND (reference sequence).

The chain uses TRBV18 and TRBJ2-2; TRBD1 agrees at 8 bases. Per germline, CDR1 KGHSH and CDR2 LQKENI. Unmatched junction bases numbered 2, after V lost 2 bases and J lost 6 bases. This CDR3 is 14 amino acids long. The DNA of the CDR3 is TGTGCCAGCTCACCAATGGACAGGGCCGGGGAGCTGTTTTTT. Translation: CASSPMDRAGELFF.

The chain is built from TRBV7-2 and TRBJ2-7; TRBD2 matches at 8 bases. CDR1 SGHTA and CDR2 FQGNSA come from the germline V gene. The J segment lost 6 bases and the V segment lost 0 bases, leaving 4 bases of the junction unmatched. The CDR3 is 14 amino acids. The CDR3 DNA sequence: TGTGCCAGCAGCTTAGCGGGACTAGTTGGCGAGCAGTACTTC. It specifies CASSLAGLVGEQYF.

In DNA, the CDR3 is TGTGCCAGCCGAGGGGGCACCAACTCTGGAAACACCATATATTTT. Amino acid sequence: CASRGGTNSGNTIYF. The rearrangement uses TRBV2 and TRBJ1-3; 7 bases are shared with TRBD1. The V gene's germline CDR1 is SNHLY and CDR2 FYNNEI. The CDR3 length is 15 residues. V lost 8 bases to trimming and J lost 0 bases; unmatched junction nucleotides: 7.

This chain uses TRBV7-9 with TRBJ2-7; possible D gene TRBD2, 5 bases. CDR3 length: 13 residues. V shed 2 bases and J shed 6 bases, with 11 bases lying between them. Germline V CDR1 and CDR2: SEHNR, FQNEAQ (reference sequence). The CDR3: CASSLSSSREQYF. The DNA for the CDR3 is TGTGCCAGCAGCTTAAGTTCTAGCCGCGAGCAGTACTTC.

The chain recombines TRBV28 with TRBJ1-5; tentatively, D is TRBD1 (5 bases). Per germline, CDR1 MDHEN and CDR2 SYDVKM. Trimming removed 7 bases at V and 3 bases at J, with 10 bases between. This CDR3 spans 13 amino acids. As DNA, the CDR3 is TGTGCCAGCACCCGACAGCACAATCAGCCCCAGCATTTT. Its protein product is CASTRQHNQPQHF.

The J gene is TRBJ1-3, the V gene TRBV12-3 or TRBV12-4; D ambiguous. The CDR3 contains 13 residues. The V gene lost 3 bases and the J gene lost 6 bases, with 9 bases spanning the gap. The CDR3 sequence is CASSFLTLNTIYF. The CDR3 DNA sequence: TGTGCCAGCAGTTTTCTCACATTAAACACCATATATTTT.

The chain employs TRBV3-1 (or the pseudogene TRBV3-2) and TRBJ1-6, with D tentatively TRBD1 (6 bases). Germline assignment: CDR1 LGHDT and CDR2 YNNKEL (reference sequence). V was clipped by 0 bases and J by 5 bases, with 11 bases between them. The CDR3 loop spans 16 amino acids. The CDR3: CASSQDQGHNNSPLHF. In DNA form, the CDR3 reads TGTGCCAGCAGCCAAGATCAGGGACATAATAATTCACCCCTCCACTTT.